The entry below gives a single T cell receptor (beta chain) sequence along with its context. These data originate in a study of blood T cell repertoires in COVID-19. The wider study: Specimens from acute and convalescent COVID-19 originated in the United States, Italy and Spain. PBMCs, B-cell-depleted T cells, or T cells were the source of the cDNA or gDNA that made up the material.

Germline V gives CDR1 LNHDA, CDR2 SQIVND (reference sequence). The CDR3 is made up of 13 amino acids. The V and J ends lost 3 bases and 4 bases, in that order; junction bases with no gene match: 2. In the source study's methods: Cell counts per sample came from amplifying reference gene primers. TCRdb keeps only in-frame clones here, not all; method: immunoSEQ multiplex PCR. Clonal size and the V and J genes are those of that table, whereas D and trimming came from the DNA. The data contain some 130,000 clones, 81% of them singletons. This TCR was recovered from a woman in her sixties with active or convalescent COVID-19. V usage is TRBV19 and J usage is TRBJ1-2, with 7 bases lining up with TRBD1. The sample taken for sequencing was peripheral blood. The CDR3 nucleotides are TGTGCCAGTAGTATCCAGGGGGTCTATGGCTACACCTTC. This gives the protein CASSIQGVYGYTF.